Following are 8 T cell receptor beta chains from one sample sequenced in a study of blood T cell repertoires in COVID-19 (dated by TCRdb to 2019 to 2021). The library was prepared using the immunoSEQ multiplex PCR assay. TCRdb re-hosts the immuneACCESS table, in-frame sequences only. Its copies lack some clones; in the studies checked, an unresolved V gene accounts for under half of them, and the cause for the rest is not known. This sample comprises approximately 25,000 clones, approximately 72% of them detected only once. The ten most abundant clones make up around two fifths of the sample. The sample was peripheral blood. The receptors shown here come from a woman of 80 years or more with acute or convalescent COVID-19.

The CDR3 loop is CASSDTTGARNQPQHF. CDR3 sequence (DNA): TGTGCCAGCAGTGACACGACAGGAGCTCGCAATCAGCCCCAGCATTTT. The chain carries TRBV6-4 and TRBJ1-5; a possible D gene is TRBD1 (6 bases). The CDR3 extends over 16 amino acids. V lost 2 bases, J lost 2 bases, and 13 bases lay in between. Germline values: CDR1 MRHNA, CDR2 SNTAGT.

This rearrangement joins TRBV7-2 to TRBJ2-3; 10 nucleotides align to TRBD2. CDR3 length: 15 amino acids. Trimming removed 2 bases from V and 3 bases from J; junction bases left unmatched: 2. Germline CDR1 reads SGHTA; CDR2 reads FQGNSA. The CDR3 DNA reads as TGTGCCAGCAGCTTAACAGCGGGGGGGACAGATACGCAGTATTTT. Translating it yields CASSLTAGGTDTQYF.

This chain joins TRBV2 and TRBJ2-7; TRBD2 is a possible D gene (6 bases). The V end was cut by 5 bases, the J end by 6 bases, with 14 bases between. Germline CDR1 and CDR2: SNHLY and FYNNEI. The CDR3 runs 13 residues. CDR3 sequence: CASSREYSGEQYF. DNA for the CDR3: TGTGCCAGCAGTCGGGAGTACAGCGGCGAGCAGTACTTC. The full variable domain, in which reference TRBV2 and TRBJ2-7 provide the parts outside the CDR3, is EPEVTQTPSHQVTQMGQEVILRCVPISNHLYFYWYRQILGQKVEFLVSFYNNEISEKSEIFDDQFSVERPDGSNFTLKIRSTKLEDSAMYFCASSREYSGEQYFGPGTRLTVT.

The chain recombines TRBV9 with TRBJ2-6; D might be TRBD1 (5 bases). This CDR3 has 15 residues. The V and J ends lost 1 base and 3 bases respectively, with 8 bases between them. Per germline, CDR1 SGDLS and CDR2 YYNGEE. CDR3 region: CASSVTGFGANVLTF. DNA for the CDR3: TGTGCCAGCAGCGTAACAGGTTTTGGGGCCAACGTCCTGACTTTC.

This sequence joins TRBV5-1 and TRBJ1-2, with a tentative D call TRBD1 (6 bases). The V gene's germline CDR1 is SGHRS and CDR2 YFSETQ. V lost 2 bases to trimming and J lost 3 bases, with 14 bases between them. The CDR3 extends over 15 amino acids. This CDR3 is CASSFSQGRDYGYTF. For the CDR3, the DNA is TGCGCCAGCAGCTTCTCACAGGGTAGAGACTATGGCTACACCTTC.

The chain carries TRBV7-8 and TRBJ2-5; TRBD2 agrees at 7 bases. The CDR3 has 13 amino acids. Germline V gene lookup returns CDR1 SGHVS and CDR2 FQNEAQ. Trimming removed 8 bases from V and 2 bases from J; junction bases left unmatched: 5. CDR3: CASGGGRQETQYF. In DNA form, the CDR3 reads TGTGCCAGCGGGGGAGGGAGGCAAGAGACCCAGTACTTC.

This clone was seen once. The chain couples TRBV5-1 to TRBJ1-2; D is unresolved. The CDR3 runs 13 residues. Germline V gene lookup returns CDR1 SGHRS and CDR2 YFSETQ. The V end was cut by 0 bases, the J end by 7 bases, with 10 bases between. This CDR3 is CASSLGQEAGYTF. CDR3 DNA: TGCGCCAGCAGCTTGGGGCAGGAGGCTGGCTACACCTTC.

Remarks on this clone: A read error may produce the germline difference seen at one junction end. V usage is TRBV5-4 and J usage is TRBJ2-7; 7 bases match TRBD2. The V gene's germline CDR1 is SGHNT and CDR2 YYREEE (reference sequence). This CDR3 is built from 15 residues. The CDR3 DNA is TGTGCCAGCAGCCCAACTACAAGGGAGGGGTACGGGCAGTACTTC. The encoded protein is CASSPTTREGYGQYF.